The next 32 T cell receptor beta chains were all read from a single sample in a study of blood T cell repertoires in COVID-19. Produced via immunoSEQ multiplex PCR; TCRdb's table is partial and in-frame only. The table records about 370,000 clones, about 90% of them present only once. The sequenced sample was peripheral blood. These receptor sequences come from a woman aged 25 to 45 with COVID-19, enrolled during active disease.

This CDR3 is CSVEASNEQFF. The DNA of the CDR3 is TGCAGCGTTGAAGCTTCCAATGAGCAGTTCTTC. This sequence joins TRBV29-1 and TRBJ2-1; D remains ambiguous. CDR3 length: 11 residues. The V gene's germline CDR1 is SQVTM and CDR2 ANQGSEA. V dropped 1 base and J dropped 6 bases, with 4 bases sitting between them.

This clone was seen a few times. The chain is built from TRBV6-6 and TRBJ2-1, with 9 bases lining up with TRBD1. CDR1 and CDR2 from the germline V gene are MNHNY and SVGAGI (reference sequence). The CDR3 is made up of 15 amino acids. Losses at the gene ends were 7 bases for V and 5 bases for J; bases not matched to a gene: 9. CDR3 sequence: CASTAWDREHNEQFF. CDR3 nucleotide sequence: TGTGCCAGCACCGCCTGGGACAGGGAACACAATGAGCAGTTCTTC.

CDR3 nucleotides: TGTGCCAGCAGTTTACAGGGGGAGGTGGCCCAGCATTTT. Its translation: CASSLQGEVAQHF. The chain joins TRBV12-3 or TRBV12-4 to TRBJ1-5; TRBD1 matches at 7 bases. This CDR3 region has 13 residues. After removal of 2 bases from V and 11 bases from J, the junction contained 6 bases not matched to a gene.

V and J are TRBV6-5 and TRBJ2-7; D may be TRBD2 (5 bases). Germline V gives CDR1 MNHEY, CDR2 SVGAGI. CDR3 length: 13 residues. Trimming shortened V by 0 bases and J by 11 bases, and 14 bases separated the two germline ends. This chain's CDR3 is CASSYSMDSAKYV. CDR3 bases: TGTGCCAGCAGTTACTCAATGGACTCCGCCAAGTACGTC.

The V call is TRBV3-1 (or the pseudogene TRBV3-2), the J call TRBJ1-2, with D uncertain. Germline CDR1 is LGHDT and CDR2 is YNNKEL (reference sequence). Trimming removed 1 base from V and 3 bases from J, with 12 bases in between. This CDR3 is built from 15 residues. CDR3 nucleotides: TGTGCCAGCAGCCAAGGGGCACTCCGTGACTATGGCTACACCTTC. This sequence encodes CASSQGALRDYGYTF.

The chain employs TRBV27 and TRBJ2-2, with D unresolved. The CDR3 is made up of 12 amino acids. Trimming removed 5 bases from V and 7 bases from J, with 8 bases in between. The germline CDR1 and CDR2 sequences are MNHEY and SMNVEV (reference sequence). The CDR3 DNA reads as TGTGCCAGCAGTCAATGGAGCGGGGAGCTGTTTTTT. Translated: CASSQWSGELFF.

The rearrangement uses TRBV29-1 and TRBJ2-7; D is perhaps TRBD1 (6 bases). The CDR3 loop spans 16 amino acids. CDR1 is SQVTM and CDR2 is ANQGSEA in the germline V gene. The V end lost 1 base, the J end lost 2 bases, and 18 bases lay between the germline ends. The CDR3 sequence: CSVEGGPQGLPYEQYF. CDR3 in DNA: TGCAGCGTTGAAGGGGGCCCACAGGGTCTACCCTACGAGCAGTACTTC.

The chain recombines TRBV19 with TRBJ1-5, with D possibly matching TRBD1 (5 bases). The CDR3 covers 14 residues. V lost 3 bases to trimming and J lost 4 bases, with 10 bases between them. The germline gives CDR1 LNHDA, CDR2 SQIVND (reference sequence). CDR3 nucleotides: TGTGCCAGTAGTATCTGGCAGGGTAATCAGCCCCAGCATTTT. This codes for CASSIWQGNQPQHF.

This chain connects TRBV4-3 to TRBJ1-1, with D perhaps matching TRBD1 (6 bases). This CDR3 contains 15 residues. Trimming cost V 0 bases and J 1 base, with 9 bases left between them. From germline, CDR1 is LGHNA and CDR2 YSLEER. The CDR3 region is CASSQDLGGNTEAFF. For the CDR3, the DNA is TGCGCCAGCAGCCAAGATCTAGGGGGGAACACTGAAGCTTTCTTT.

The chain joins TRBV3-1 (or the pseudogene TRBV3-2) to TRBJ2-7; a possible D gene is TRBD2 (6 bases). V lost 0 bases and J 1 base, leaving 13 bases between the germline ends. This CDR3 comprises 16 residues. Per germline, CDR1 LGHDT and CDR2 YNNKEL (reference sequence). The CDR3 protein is CASSQDWGESSYEQYF. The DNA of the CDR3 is TGTGCCAGCAGCCAAGATTGGGGGGAGTCTTCCTACGAGCAGTACTTC.

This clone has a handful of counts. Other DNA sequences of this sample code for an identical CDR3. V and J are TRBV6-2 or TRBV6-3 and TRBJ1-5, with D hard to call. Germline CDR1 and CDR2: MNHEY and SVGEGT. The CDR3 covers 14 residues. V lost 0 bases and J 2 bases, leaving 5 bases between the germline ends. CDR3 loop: CASSYSGGNQPQHF. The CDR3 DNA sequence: TGTGCCAGCAGTTACTCCGGGGGCAATCAGCCCCAGCATTTT.

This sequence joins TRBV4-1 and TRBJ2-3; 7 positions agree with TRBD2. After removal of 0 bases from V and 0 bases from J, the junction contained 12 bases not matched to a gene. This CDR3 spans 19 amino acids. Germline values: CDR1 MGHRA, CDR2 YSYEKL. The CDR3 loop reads CASSQETKRERSSTDTQYF. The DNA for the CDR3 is TGCGCCAGCAGCCAAGAGACGAAGCGGGAAAGATCTAGCACAGATACGCAGTATTTT.

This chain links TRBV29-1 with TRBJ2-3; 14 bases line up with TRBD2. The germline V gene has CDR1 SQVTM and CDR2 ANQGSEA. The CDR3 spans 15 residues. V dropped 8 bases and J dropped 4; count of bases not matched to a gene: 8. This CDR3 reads CSFRGLAGASDTQYF. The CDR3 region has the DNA TGCAGCTTCCGGGGACTAGCGGGAGCTTCAGATACGCAGTATTTT.

The CDR3 loop reads CASSSAAGGDTQYF. CDR3 DNA: TGTGCCAGCAGCTCTGCAGCGGGGGGAGATACGCAGTATTTT. The V and J genes are TRBV11-2 and TRBJ2-3; 9 bases align to TRBD2. CDR1 and CDR2 from the germline V gene are SGHAT and FQNNGV. V lost 4 bases, J lost 5 bases, and 4 bases stayed unmatched. The CDR3 loop spans 14 amino acids.

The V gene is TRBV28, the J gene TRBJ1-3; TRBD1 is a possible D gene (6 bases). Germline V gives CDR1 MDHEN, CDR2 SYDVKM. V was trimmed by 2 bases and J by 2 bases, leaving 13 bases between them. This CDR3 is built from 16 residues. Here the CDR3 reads CASSLKGDLTGNTIYF. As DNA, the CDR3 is TGTGCCAGCAGTTTAAAGGGGGATCTTACTGGAAACACCATATATTTT.

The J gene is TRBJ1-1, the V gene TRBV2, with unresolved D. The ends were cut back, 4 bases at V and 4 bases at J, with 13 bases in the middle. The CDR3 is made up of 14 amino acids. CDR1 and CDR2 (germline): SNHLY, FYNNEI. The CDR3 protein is CASSGSWSGTEAFF. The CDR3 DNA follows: TGTGCCAGCAGTGGGAGTTGGTCGGGCACTGAAGCTTTCTTT.

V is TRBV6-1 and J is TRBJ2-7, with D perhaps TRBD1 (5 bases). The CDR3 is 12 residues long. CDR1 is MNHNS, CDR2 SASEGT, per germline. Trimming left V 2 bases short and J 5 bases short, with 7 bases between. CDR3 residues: CASSEIRDEQYV. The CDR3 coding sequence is TGTGCCAGCAGTGAAATCAGGGACGAGCAGTACGTC.

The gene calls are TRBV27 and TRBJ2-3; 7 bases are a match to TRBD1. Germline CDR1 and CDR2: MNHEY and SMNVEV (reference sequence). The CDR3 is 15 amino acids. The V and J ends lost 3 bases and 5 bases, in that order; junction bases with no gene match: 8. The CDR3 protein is CASSFTQGVGDTQYF. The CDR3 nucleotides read TGTGCCAGCAGTTTTACCCAGGGGGTAGGAGATACGCAGTATTTT.

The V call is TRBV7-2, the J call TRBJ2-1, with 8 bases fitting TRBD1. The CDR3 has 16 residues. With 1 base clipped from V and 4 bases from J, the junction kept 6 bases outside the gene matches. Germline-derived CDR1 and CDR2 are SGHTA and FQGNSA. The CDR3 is CASSLDETGVYNEQFF. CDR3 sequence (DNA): TGTGCCAGCAGCTTAGATGAGACAGGGGTTTACAATGAGCAGTTCTTC.

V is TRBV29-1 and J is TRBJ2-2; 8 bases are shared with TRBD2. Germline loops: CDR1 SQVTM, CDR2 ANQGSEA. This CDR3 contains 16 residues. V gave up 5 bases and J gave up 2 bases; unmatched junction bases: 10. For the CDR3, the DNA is TGCAGCGTTTCTCCGGCGGGGGGATTAAACACCGGGGAGCTGTTTTTT. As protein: CSVSPAGGLNTGELFF.

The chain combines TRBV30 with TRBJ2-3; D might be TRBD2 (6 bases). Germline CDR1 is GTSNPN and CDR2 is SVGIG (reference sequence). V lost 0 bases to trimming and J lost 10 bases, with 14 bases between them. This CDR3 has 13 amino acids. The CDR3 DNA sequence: TGTGCCTGGAGTGTACGGGACTCGGGTTCGCAGTATTTT. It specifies CAWSVRDSGSQYF.

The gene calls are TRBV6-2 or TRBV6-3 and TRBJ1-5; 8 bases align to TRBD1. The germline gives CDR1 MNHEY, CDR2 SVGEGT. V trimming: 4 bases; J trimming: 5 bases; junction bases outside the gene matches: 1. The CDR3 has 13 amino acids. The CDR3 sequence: CASSWDRHQPQHF. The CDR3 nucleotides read TGTGCCAGCAGTTGGGACAGGCATCAGCCCCAGCATTTT.

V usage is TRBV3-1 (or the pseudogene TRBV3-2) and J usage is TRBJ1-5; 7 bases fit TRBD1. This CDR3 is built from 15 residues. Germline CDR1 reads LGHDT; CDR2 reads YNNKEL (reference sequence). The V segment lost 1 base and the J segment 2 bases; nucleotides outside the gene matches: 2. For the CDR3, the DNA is TGTGCCAGCAGCCAAGGGGGACAGCGCAATCAGCCCCAGCATTTT. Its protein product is CASSQGGQRNQPQHF.

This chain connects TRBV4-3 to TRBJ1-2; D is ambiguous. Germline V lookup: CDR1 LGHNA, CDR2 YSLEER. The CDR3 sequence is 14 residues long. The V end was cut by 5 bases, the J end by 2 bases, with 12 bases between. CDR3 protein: CASSSRGWNYGYTF. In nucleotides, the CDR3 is TGCGCCAGCAGCTCACGAGGGTGGAACTATGGCTACACCTTC.

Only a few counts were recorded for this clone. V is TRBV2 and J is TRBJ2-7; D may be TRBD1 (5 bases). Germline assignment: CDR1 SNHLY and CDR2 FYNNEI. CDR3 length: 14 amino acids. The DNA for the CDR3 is TGTGCCAGCAATGAACTCGGCAGGGCCTACGAGCAGTACGTC. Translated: CASNELGRAYEQYV.

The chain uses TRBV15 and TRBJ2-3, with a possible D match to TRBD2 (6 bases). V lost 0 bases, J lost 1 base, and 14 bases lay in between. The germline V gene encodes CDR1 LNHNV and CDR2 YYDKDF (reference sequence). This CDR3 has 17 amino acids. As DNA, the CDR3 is TGTGCCACCAGCAGAGATCGTGGAGGGCGAGGCACAGATACGCAGTATTTT. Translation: CATSRDRGGRGTDTQYF.

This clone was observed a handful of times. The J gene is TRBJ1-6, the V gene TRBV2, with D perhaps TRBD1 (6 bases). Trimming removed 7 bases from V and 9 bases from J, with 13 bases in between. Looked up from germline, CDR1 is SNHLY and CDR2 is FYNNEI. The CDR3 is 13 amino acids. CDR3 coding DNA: TGTGCCAGCAACAGGGTTTACTTTTCACCCCTCCACTTT. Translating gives CASNRVYFSPLHF.

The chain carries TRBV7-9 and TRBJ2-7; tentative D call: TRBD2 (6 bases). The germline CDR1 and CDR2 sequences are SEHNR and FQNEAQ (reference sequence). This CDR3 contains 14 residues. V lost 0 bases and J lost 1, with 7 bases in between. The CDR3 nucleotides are TGTGCCAGCAGCTTAGCTAGCGGATCCTACGAGCAGTACTTC. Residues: CASSLASGSYEQYF.

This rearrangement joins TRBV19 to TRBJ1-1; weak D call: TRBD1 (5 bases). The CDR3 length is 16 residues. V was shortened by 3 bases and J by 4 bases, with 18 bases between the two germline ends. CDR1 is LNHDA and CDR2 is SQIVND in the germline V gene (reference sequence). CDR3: CASSIPPRGRGTEAFF. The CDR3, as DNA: TGTGCCAGTAGTATCCCACCACGGGGGAGAGGCACTGAAGCTTTCTTT.

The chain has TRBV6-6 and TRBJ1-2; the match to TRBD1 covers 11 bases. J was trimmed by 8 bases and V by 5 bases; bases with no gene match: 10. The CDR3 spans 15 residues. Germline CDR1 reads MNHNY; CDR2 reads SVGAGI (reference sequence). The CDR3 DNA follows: TGTGCCAGCAGTCCCGGACAGGGGGCTTTGAGAGGCTACACCTTC. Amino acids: CASSPGQGALRGYTF.

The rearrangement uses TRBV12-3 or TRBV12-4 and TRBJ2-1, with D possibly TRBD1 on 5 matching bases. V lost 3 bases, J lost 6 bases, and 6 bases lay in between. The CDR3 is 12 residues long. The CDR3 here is CASSFRGNEQFF. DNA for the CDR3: TGTGCCAGCAGTTTTAGGGGCAATGAGCAGTTCTTC.

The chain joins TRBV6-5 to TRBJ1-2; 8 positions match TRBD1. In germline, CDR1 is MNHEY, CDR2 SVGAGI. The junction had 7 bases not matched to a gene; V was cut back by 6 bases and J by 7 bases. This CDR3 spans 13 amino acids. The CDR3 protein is CASRSRGRRGYTF. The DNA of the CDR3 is TGTGCCAGCAGGTCCAGGGGGCGACGTGGCTACACCTTC.